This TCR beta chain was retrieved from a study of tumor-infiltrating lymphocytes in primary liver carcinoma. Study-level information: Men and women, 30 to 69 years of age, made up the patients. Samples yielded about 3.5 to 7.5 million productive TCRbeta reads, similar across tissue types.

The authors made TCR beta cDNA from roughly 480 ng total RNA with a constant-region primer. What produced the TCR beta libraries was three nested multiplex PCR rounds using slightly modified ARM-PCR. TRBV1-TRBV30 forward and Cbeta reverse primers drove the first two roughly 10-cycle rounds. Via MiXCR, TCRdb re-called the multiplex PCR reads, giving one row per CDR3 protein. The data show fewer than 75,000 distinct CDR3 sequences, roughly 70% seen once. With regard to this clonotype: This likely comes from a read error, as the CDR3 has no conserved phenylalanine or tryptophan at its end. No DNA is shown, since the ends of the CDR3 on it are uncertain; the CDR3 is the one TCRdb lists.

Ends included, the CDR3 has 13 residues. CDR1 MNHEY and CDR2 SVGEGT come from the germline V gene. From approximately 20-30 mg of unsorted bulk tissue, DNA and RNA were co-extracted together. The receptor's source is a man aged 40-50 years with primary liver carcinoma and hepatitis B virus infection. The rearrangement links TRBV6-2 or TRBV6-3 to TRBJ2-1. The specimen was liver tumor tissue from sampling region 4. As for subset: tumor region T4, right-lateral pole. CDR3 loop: CASSYRVNNERFL.